This T cell receptor beta chain stems from a study of cytomegalovirus exposure and HLA in healthy donors. Findings and caveats of the study: A later analysis revealed that TCR association rates differed between HLA loci, peaking at DRB1 and bottoming out at HLA-C.

PCR primers comprised 60 Vbeta and 13 Jbeta primers. Using immunoSEQ multiplex PCR, the repertoire was profiled, and TCRdb retains in-frame clones only, with some absent. The sample comprises 75,000 to 100,000 clones, 70% to 80% of which are singletons, and 9.5% to 12% rests with the top ten. Note on this clone: Its antigen is still unknown.

Trimming took 3 bases from V and 2 from J; bases not matched to a gene: 5. Germline-derived CDR1 and CDR2 are SGHAT and FQNNGV. This CDR3 is built from 15 residues. Specimen: PBMCs. The clonotype comes from a man aged 18 to 29 in good health and CMV-seropositive. The chain employs TRBV11-2 and TRBJ2-7, with 9 bases fitting TRBD1. The CDR3 nucleotides are TGTGCCAGCAGCTTTAGGACAGGGGTCACCTACGAGCAGTACTTC. Translation: CASSFRTGVTYEQYF.